What follows are 3 T cell receptor beta chains derived from one specimen sequenced in a study of a mutant IDH1 vaccine in newly diagnosed glioma. Here immunoSEQ multiplex PCR was the method, and the copy in TCRdb shows in-frame clones only, minus some. The profile shows roughly 60,000 clones, about 88% of them singletons. Time point indicated: week 5, during vaccination. Vaccination comprised doses that each held 300 ug of mutant IDH1 20-mer peptide, plus topical imiquimod. The antigens these receptors bind are not known. Sample: PBMCs, taken from a glioma patient whose treatment included an IDH1 peptide vaccine. The receptors derive from a woman between 45 and 60 years old with glioma.

V usage is TRBV19 and J usage is TRBJ1-1; 9 bases are a match to TRBD1. The CDR3 contains 15 residues. Germline CDR1 reads LNHDA; CDR2 reads SQIVND (reference sequence). Unmatched junction bases numbered 8, after V lost 5 bases and J lost 4 bases. This chain's CDR3 is CASSFRTGVATEAFF. DNA for the CDR3: TGTGCCAGTAGTTTTAGGACAGGGGTGGCCACTGAAGCTTTCTTT.

The chain employs TRBV5-5 and TRBJ2-5, with D maybe TRBD2 (5 bases). V gave up 1 base and J gave up 2 bases, with 6 bases separating them. Germline V CDR1 and CDR2: SGHKS, YYEKEE (reference sequence). CDR3 length equals 13 residues. CDR3 region: CASSLRGQETQYF. The CDR3 DNA reads as TGTGCCAGCAGCTTGCGGGGTCAAGAGACCCAGTACTTC.

This clone was counted between two and nine times. The CDR3 DNA reads as TGTGCCAGCAGCTTTAGCGGGGGGGAGCACAATGAGCAGTTCTTC. Its protein is CASSFSGGEHNEQFF. The chain recombines TRBV9 with TRBJ2-1, with TRBD2 identical over 11 bases. Germline-derived CDR1 and CDR2 are SGDLS and YYNGEE. The CDR3 is 15 residues long. The V segment lost 4 bases and the J segment 5 bases; nucleotides outside the gene matches: 5.